Listed here are 16 T cell receptor beta chains from one sample, sequenced in a study of T cell repertoires in cytomegalovirus infection. Each CDR3 protein gets one entry after TCRdb re-called the reads with MiXCR. Here the sample spans a few hundred thousand distinct CDR3 sequences, about a sixth being singletons. Source material: CD8+ T cells from PBMCs. These receptors came from a human donor in good health (CMV status not recorded). Some clones in this sample may be carry-over from other donors' samples.

CDR3 bases: TGTGCCAGCAGCCAAGAGGGGGGAATCACAGATACGCAGTATTTT. This sequence encodes CASSQEGGITDTQYF. The chain couples TRBV14 to TRBJ2-3, with D possibly TRBD2 on 6 matching bases. CDR3 length: 15 amino acids. V lost 0 bases to trimming and J lost 2 bases, with 9 bases between them. Germline values: CDR1 SGHDN, CDR2 FVKESK.

This clonotype appeared many times. The chain is built from TRBV9 and TRBJ2-1; D is perhaps TRBD2 (5 bases). Trimming cost V 1 base and J 7 bases, with 9 bases left between them. The V gene's germline CDR1 is SGDLS and CDR2 YYNGEE. CDR3 length: 13 amino acids. DNA of the CDR3: TGTGCCAGCAGCGTACATTGGGAGAATGAGCAGTTCTTC. This translates into CASSVHWENEQFF.

This clonotype turned up a few times. The CDR3 sequence is CSVVRGTGELFF. The CDR3 DNA reads TGCAGCGTTGTGCGAGGGACCGGGGAGCTGTTTTTT. The chain has TRBV29-1 and TRBJ2-2, with D possibly being TRBD2 (5 bases). Germline V gives CDR1 SQVTM, CDR2 ANQGSEA. The V and J ends lost 4 bases and 5 bases respectively, with 8 bases between them. The CDR3 contains 12 residues.

As concerns this clonotype: A read error is possible here, since a much larger clone lies one base away. The chain carries TRBV6-6 and TRBJ1-5; no reliable D call. Germline CDR1 reads MNHNY; CDR2 reads SVGAGI (reference sequence). There are 15 residues in the CDR3. Written as DNA, the CDR3 is TGTGCCAGCAGTTACTCCGATTATAGCTATCAGCCCCAGCATTTT. This encodes CASSYSDYSYQPQHF.

CDR3 sequence reads: CASTQGLAGTPLNEQFF. The CDR3 DNA follows: TGTGCCAGCACCCAGGGACTAGCGGGGACCCCGCTGAATGAGCAGTTCTTC. The V gene is TRBV6-5, the J gene TRBJ2-1, with 13 bases matching TRBD2. Germline CDR1 and CDR2: MNHEY and SVGAGI. This CDR3 region has 17 residues. J gave up 7 bases and V 7 bases, and 13 bases lay outside the gene matches.

This clonotype was detected only a few times. The rearrangement uses TRBV7-6 and TRBJ2-7, with TRBD2 as a possible D gene (6 bases). Deletions cut 6 bases from V and 2 bases from J, with 14 bases between. CDR1 SGHVS and CDR2 FNYEAQ come from the germline V gene. CDR3 length: 14 amino acids. The CDR3 sequence is CASSGSGRTYEQYF. In nucleotides, the CDR3 is TGTGCCAGCAGTGGTAGCGGACGCACCTACGAGCAGTACTTC.

This clonotype was observed a few times. The CDR3 sequence: CASSLVQGPSTDTQYF. CDR3 in DNA: TGTGCCAGCAGCTTAGTCCAGGGGCCAAGCACAGATACGCAGTATTTT. The V gene is TRBV13, the J gene TRBJ2-3, with D maybe TRBD1 (6 bases). Germline CDR1 PRHDT, CDR2 FYEKMQ (reference sequence). Trimming shortened V by 1 base and J by 0 bases, and 11 bases separated the two germline ends. There are 16 residues in the CDR3.

This clonotype showed up many times. J is TRBJ2-5 and V is TRBV7-2; the match to TRBD2 covers 9 bases. The CDR3 sequence is 16 residues long. Germline-derived CDR1 and CDR2 are SGHTA and FQGNSA. V shed 5 bases and J 2 bases; nucleotides not matched to a gene: 9. The CDR3 sequence: CASSHERGVPQETQYF. The CDR3 bases are TGTGCCAGCAGCCACGAGCGGGGGGTACCTCAAGAGACCCAGTACTTC.

The chain is built from TRBV2 and TRBJ1-2; TRBD1 agrees at 9 bases. The V gene's germline CDR1 is SNHLY and CDR2 FYNNEI. Trimming took 3 bases from V and 4 from J; bases not matched to a gene: 6. The length of the CDR3 is 15 residues. CDR3 protein: CASSDRRDRAYGYTF. CDR3 DNA sequence: TGTGCCAGCAGTGATCGTCGGGACAGGGCCTATGGCTACACCTTC. Full variable domain (rest looked up from reference TRBV2 and TRBJ1-2): EPEVTQTPSHQVTQMGQEVILRCVPISNHLYFYWYRQILGQKVEFLVSFYNNEISEKSEIFDDQFSVERPDGSNFTLKIRSTKLEDSAMYFCASSDRRDRAYGYTFGSGTRLTVV.

The chain carries TRBV5-1 and TRBJ2-3, with 9 bases that match TRBD2. The CDR3 is 16 residues long. CDR1 SGHRS and CDR2 YFSETQ come from the germline V gene. V dropped 0 bases and J dropped 1; count of bases not matched to a gene: 3. DNA of the CDR3: TGCGCCAGCAGCTTGGATTCTAGCGGGGGCACAGATACGCAGTATTTT. Translated, it gives CASSLDSSGGTDTQYF.

V is TRBV7-9 and J is TRBJ2-5; weak D call: TRBD2 (5 bases). With 2 bases removed from V and 3 bases from J, the gap between germline ends came to 13 bases. CDR3 length: 15 amino acids. The germline CDR1 and CDR2 sequences are SEHNR and FQNEAQ (reference sequence). The CDR3 DNA reads as TGTGCCAGCAGCTTATGGGAGAGCAGAAAAGAGACCCAGTACTTC. Translated: CASSLWESRKETQYF.

The chain is built from TRBV7-9 and TRBJ2-1; 7 bases align to TRBD1. The CDR3 loop spans 16 amino acids. The V segment lost 6 bases and the J segment 4 bases; nucleotides outside the gene matches: 12. The germline V gene encodes CDR1 SEHNR and CDR2 FQNEAQ (reference sequence). This chain's CDR3 is CASSRIQGRPYNEQFF. In DNA form, the CDR3 reads TGTGCCAGCAGTCGTATACAGGGGAGACCGTACAATGAGCAGTTCTTC.

This clonotype has a handful of counts. This sequence joins TRBV19 and TRBJ2-7, with unresolved D. The germline V gene encodes CDR1 LNHDA and CDR2 SQIVND (reference sequence). Trimming shortened V by 1 base and J by 6 bases, and 4 bases separated the two germline ends. This CDR3 spans 11 amino acids. CDR3 sequence (DNA): TGTGCCAGTAGTATAGGACCCGAGCAGTACTTC. This encodes CASSIGPEQYF.

A few counts support this clonotype. The rearrangement joins TRBV11-2 to TRBJ2-7; D is uncertain. The CDR3 is 13 amino acids. Germline V gene data show CDR1 as SGHAT and CDR2 as FQNNGV. V lost 1 base, J lost 5 bases, and 9 bases lay in between. The CDR3 spells CASSLVSQNEQYF. The CDR3 DNA reads TGTGCCAGCAGCTTAGTGTCCCAGAACGAGCAGTACTTC.

This clonotype has only a few counts. The V and J genes are TRBV20-1 and TRBJ2-1; D tentatively reads TRBD1 or TRBD2 (5 bases each). V was trimmed by 4 bases and J by 4 bases, leaving 17 bases between them. This CDR3 comprises 15 residues. Germline CDR1 reads DFQATT; CDR2 reads SNEGSKA (reference sequence). The CDR3 here is CSAISRGDPYNEQFF. CDR3 DNA: TGCAGTGCTATTTCTAGAGGGGACCCTTACAATGAGCAGTTCTTC.

On this clonotype itself: This may be a read error: a much more frequent sequence differs by one nucleotide. V usage is TRBV11-2 and J usage is TRBJ1-3; D is possibly TRBD1 (6 bases). Germline lookup yields CDR1 SGHAT and CDR2 FQNNGV. The CDR3 runs to 13 residues. The CDR3 sequence: CASSPGGGTTIYF. In DNA, the CDR3 is TGTGCCAGCAGTCCTGGGGGCGGAACCACCATATATTTT.